The 29 T cell receptor beta chains below were found in one sample sequenced in a study of cytomegalovirus exposure and HLA in healthy donors. PCR used 60 Vbeta primers and 13 Jbeta primers. Produced via immunoSEQ multiplex PCR; TCRdb's table is partial and in-frame only. The sample holds more than 150,000 clones; approximately 84% are singletons and the top ten take 1.3%. Input material: PBMCs. The receptors shown here come from a man aged 50 or older in good health and CMV-seropositive.

Comments on this clone: This sample also contains other DNA sequences that code for the same CDR3. The chain employs TRBV6-4 and TRBJ2-1; D perhaps matches TRBD2 (5 bases). From germline, CDR1 is MRHNA and CDR2 SNTAGT. Trimming took off 4 bases at V and 4 bases at J, with 8 bases between the two ends. CDR3 length: 13 residues. In DNA, the CDR3 is TGTGCCAGCAGTGCCGAGGGATACAATGAGCAGTTCTTC. Its protein product is CASSAEGYNEQFF.

The chain is built from TRBV7-8 and TRBJ1-1, with D perhaps matching TRBD1 (5 bases). V was cut by 3 bases and J by 4 bases, with 9 bases left in between. Per germline, CDR1 SGHVS and CDR2 FQNEAQ. The CDR3 has 13 amino acids. CDR3 region: CASSFTQGTEAFF. For the CDR3, the DNA is TGTGCCAGCAGCTTTACCCAGGGCACTGAAGCTTTCTTT. Full variable domain (missing parts from reference TRBV7-8 and TRBJ1-1): GAGVSQSPRYKVAKRGQDVALRCDPISGHVSLFWYQQALGQGPEFLTYFQNEAQLDKSGLPSDRFFAERPEGSVSTLKIQRTQQEDSAVYLCASSFTQGTEAFFGQGTRLTVV.

The V and J genes are TRBV9 and TRBJ2-4, with D maybe TRBD1 (6 bases). Trimming stripped 3 bases from V and 0 bases from J, with 7 bases between. This CDR3 has 14 amino acids. Germline V gives CDR1 SGDLS, CDR2 YYNGEE. CDR3 nucleotide sequence: TGTGCCAGCAGCGAGGGGGTAGCCAAAAACATTCAGTACTTC. This translates into CASSEGVAKNIQYF.

The chain couples TRBV6-1 to TRBJ1-1; D possibly corresponds to TRBD1 (6 bases). This CDR3 has 15 amino acids. CDR1 and CDR2 (germline): MNHNS, SASEGT. V dropped 3 bases and J dropped 2 bases, with 13 bases sitting between them. CDR3 residues: CASSDAGQINTEAFF. The DNA of the CDR3 is TGTGCCAGCAGTGACGCAGGACAGATCAACACTGAAGCTTTCTTT.

The chain carries TRBV5-1 and TRBJ1-1, with D perhaps matching TRBD1 (6 bases). Germline lookup yields CDR1 SGHRS and CDR2 YFSETQ. This CDR3 has 15 residues. Deletions cut 2 bases from V and 0 bases from J, with 11 bases between. CDR3 amino acids: CASSFQGSMNTEAFF. The CDR3, as DNA: TGCGCCAGCAGCTTTCAGGGGTCGATGAACACTGAAGCTTTCTTT.

This chain connects TRBV5-1 to TRBJ1-2; a weak D match, TRBD1 (5 bases). CDR1 is SGHRS, CDR2 YFSETQ, per germline. V lost 0 bases and J lost 2, with 14 bases in between. The CDR3 runs to 16 residues. The CDR3 nucleotides read TGCGCCAGCAGCTTGGATGGGGCCCGACGAAACTATGGCTACACCTTC. This gives the protein CASSLDGARRNYGYTF.

V and J are TRBV6-6 and TRBJ1-2; tentative D call: TRBD1 (6 bases). Deletions cut 2 bases from V and 10 bases from J, with 11 bases between. Germline values: CDR1 MNHNY, CDR2 SVGAGI (reference sequence). This CDR3 has 12 residues. CDR3 protein: CASSYAGADYTF. The DNA for the CDR3 is TGTGCCAGCAGTTACGCGGGGGCGGACTACACCTTC.

This clone has more than one count but fewer than ten. V is TRBV11-2 and J is TRBJ1-1; D call uncertain. CDR3 length equals 12 residues. The germline CDR1 and CDR2 sequences are SGHAT and FQNNGV. V lost 3 bases and J 5 bases, leaving 7 bases between the germline ends. CDR3 in DNA: TGTGCCAGCAGCTTCCAGCGGACTGAAGCTTTCTTT. This translates into CASSFQRTEAFF. Drawing the rest from reference TRBV11-2 and TRBJ1-1, the complete variable domain is EAGVAQSPRYKIIEKRQSVAFWCNPISGHATLYWYQQILGQGPKLLIQFQNNGVVDDSQLPKDRFSAERLKGVDSTLKIQPAKLEDSAVYLCASSFQRTEAFFGQGTRLTVV.

The chain links TRBV9 to TRBJ2-7, with TRBD1 as a possible D gene (6 bases). The CDR3 consists of 15 residues. Germline values: CDR1 SGDLS, CDR2 YYNGEE. Trimming removed 4 bases at V and 0 bases at J, with 14 bases between. The CDR3 nucleotides read TGTGCCAGCAGCCCCGCCGGGACAACCTCCTACGAGCAGTACTTC. Its translation is CASSPAGTTSYEQYF.

This chain links TRBV6-1 with TRBJ1-1, with 7 bases fitting TRBD1. The CDR3 has 16 amino acids. The V segment lost 4 bases and the J segment 1 base; nucleotides outside the gene matches: 9. Germline CDR1 MNHNS, CDR2 SASEGT. CDR3 sequence reads: CASSVSTGAANTEAFF. DNA of the CDR3: TGTGCCAGCAGTGTTAGTACAGGGGCGGCGAACACTGAAGCTTTCTTT.

This rearrangement joins TRBV4-1 to TRBJ1-1, with D uncertain. CDR3 length: 14 amino acids. Trimming cost V 4 bases and J 8 bases, with 17 bases left between them. The germline V gene has CDR1 MGHRA and CDR2 YSYEKL. CDR3 nucleotide sequence: TGCGCCAGCAGCCCCCCAGGCGGGCTCGTGGAAGCTTTCTTT. Protein sequence: CASSPPGGLVEAFF.

There are a few counts of this clone. The rearrangement uses TRBV7-8 and TRBJ2-6, with 9 bases aligning to TRBD1. Trimming cost V 4 bases and J 3 bases; bases outside gene matches: 10. The CDR3 contains 18 residues. Germline V CDR1 and CDR2: SGHVS, FQNEAQ. CDR3 protein: CASSSLPGQGSGANVLTF. Written as DNA, the CDR3 is TGTGCCAGCAGCTCCCTCCCGGGACAGGGTAGTGGGGCCAACGTCCTGACTTTC.

This chain connects TRBV4-3 to TRBJ2-1, with 11 bases identical to TRBD2. The CDR3 has 15 amino acids. Germline V gene data show CDR1 as LGHNA and CDR2 as YSLEER. V was pared by 4 bases and J by 4 bases, with 3 bases of the junction left unmatched. The CDR3 spells CASSRGTSGYNEQFF. The CDR3 nucleotides are TGCGCCAGCAGCCGAGGGACTAGCGGTTACAATGAGCAGTTCTTC.

The chain links TRBV27 to TRBJ2-3; D is uncertain. Germline V lookup: CDR1 MNHEY, CDR2 SMNVEV (reference sequence). This CDR3 has 15 amino acids. V was pared by 3 bases and J by 5 bases, with 15 bases between. The CDR3 nucleotides are TGTGCCAGCAGTTTGACACCCAAGGTGGGAGATACGCAGTATTTT. Encoded protein: CASSLTPKVGDTQYF.

This chain links TRBV6-1 with TRBJ1-3; D perhaps matches TRBD1 (5 bases). V was pared by 6 bases and J by 1 base, with 16 bases between. The CDR3 covers 16 residues. Germline V CDR1 and CDR2: MNHNS, SASEGT. The CDR3 loop is CASSERTGGSGNTIYF. The CDR3 DNA is TGTGCCAGCAGCGAACGAACCGGGGGTTCTGGAAACACCATATATTTT.

V and J are TRBV5-1 and TRBJ1-2; D gene unclear. V was pared by 3 bases and J by 0 bases, with 18 bases between. The CDR3 runs to 17 residues. Germline loops: CDR1 SGHRS, CDR2 YFSETQ. The CDR3 spells CASSSAVDRGANYGYTF. CDR3 in DNA: TGCGCCAGCAGCTCGGCCGTGGATCGCGGAGCTAACTATGGCTACACCTTC. The complete variable domain, with remaining parts taken from reference TRBV5-1 and TRBJ1-2, reads KAGVTQTPRYLIKTRGQQVTLSCSPISGHRSVSWYQQTPGQGLQFLFEYFSETQRNKGNFPGRFSGRQFSNSRSEMNVSTLELGDSALYLCASSSAVDRGANYGYTFGSGTRLTVV.

The CDR3 DNA sequence: TGTGCCAGCAGCGACCGAGGGGGCCCCCTCCACTTT. Translating it yields CASSDRGGPLHF. The rearrangement links TRBV9 to TRBJ1-6, with 7 bases lining up with TRBD1. Germline values: CDR1 SGDLS, CDR2 YYNGEE. V shed 3 bases and J 13 bases; nucleotides not matched to a gene: 4. This CDR3 is built from 12 residues.

In the case of this clone: Other DNA sequences in the same sample also yield this CDR3. This rearrangement joins TRBV30 to TRBJ1-5; D is undetermined. Trimming removed 1 base at V and 1 base at J, with 14 bases between. The CDR3 is made up of 16 amino acids. Germline values: CDR1 GTSNPN, CDR2 SVGIG (reference sequence). Here the CDR3 reads CAWSAAGKLSNQPQHF. CDR3 nucleotides: TGTGCCTGGAGTGCCGCGGGGAAGTTGAGCAATCAGCCCCAGCATTTT.

This rearrangement joins TRBV7-8 to TRBJ1-4; D is undetermined. The CDR3 is 13 amino acids. V was clipped by 6 bases and J by 8 bases, with 13 bases between them. The germline V gene encodes CDR1 SGHVS and CDR2 FQNEAQ. The CDR3 coding sequence is TGTGCCAGCAGGCGCAGTGAGGGCGAAAAACTGTTTTTT. This codes for CASRRSEGEKLFF.

The V gene is TRBV5-1, the J gene TRBJ2-2, with 8 positions matching TRBD2. The V and J ends lost 4 bases and 4 bases, in that order; junction bases with no gene match: 6. This CDR3 has 15 amino acids. The germline V gene has CDR1 SGHRS and CDR2 YFSETQ. CDR3 in DNA: TGCGCCAGCAGCCAGCGAGCGGGAGTCACCGGGGAGCTGTTTTTT. Its protein product is CASSQRAGVTGELFF.

This clone was seen a handful of times. The chain recombines TRBV5-4 with TRBJ2-5; the match to TRBD2 covers 9 bases. Per germline, CDR1 SGHNT and CDR2 YYREEE (reference sequence). V trimming: 0 bases; J trimming: 4 bases; junction bases outside the gene matches: 4. The CDR3 is 15 residues long. The CDR3 DNA sequence: TGTGCCAGCAGCTTGGGTGGGACTAGCCGAGAGACCCAGTACTTC. It codes for CASSLGGTSRETQYF.

The chain is built from TRBV11-2 and TRBJ2-7; D perhaps matches TRBD2 (5 bases). Germline CDR1 reads SGHAT; CDR2 reads FQNNGV. The V gene lost 5 bases and the J gene lost 6 bases, with 17 bases spanning the gap. The CDR3 is 14 amino acids. CDR3 DNA sequence: TGTGCCAGCAGCAGCAGAGGGCCCCCTGTCGAGCAGTACTTC. Translating gives CASSSRGPPVEQYF. Variable domain in full (rest from reference TRBV11-2 and TRBJ2-7): EAGVAQSPRYKIIEKRQSVAFWCNPISGHATLYWYQQILGQGPKLLIQFQNNGVVDDSQLPKDRFSAERLKGVDSTLKIQPAKLEDSAVYLCASSSRGPPVEQYFGPGTRLTVT.

The genes are TRBV10-3 and TRBJ2-3, with 11 bases aligning to TRBD1. Germline V gene lookup returns CDR1 ENHRY and CDR2 SYGVKD. This CDR3 has 14 amino acids. V shed 7 bases and J 9 bases; nucleotides not matched to a gene: 9. CDR3 region: CAINGQGAKETQYF. DNA for the CDR3: TGTGCCATCAACGGACAGGGGGCGAAAGAAACGCAGTATTTT.

J is TRBJ2-7 and V is TRBV4-2; 9 positions agree with TRBD2. The CDR3 has 16 residues. Germline V CDR1 and CDR2: LGHNA, YNFKEQ. With V trimmed by 0 bases and J by 2 bases, 5 bases remained unmatched. CDR3 amino acids: CASSQEPASGTYEQYF. CDR3 DNA sequence: TGTGCCAGCAGCCAAGAACCGGCTAGCGGGACCTACGAGCAGTACTTC.

The V call is TRBV6-5, the J call TRBJ2-7, with D unresolved. CDR1 and CDR2 from the germline V gene are MNHEY and SVGAGI. V was pared by 2 bases and J by 2 bases, with 10 bases between. The CDR3 length is 14 residues. DNA of the CDR3: TGTGCCAGCAGTTACGGGCAGTATGCCTACGAGCAGTACTTC. As protein: CASSYGQYAYEQYF.

The chain combines TRBV9 with TRBJ1-2, with a possible D match to TRBD1 (6 bases). CDR1 is SGDLS, CDR2 YYNGEE, per germline. The CDR3 length is 15 residues. V lost 0 bases and J 4 bases, leaving 13 bases between the germline ends. The DNA for the CDR3 is TGTGCCAGCAGCGTAGCAGGGGCCGGGACCTATGGCTACACCTTC. Its protein product is CASSVAGAGTYGYTF.

The rearrangement joins TRBV5-8 to TRBJ2-7; tentative D call: TRBD2 (6 bases). This CDR3 region has 17 residues. CDR1 SGHTS and CDR2 YDEGEE come from the germline V gene. V dropped 0 bases and J dropped 1 base, with 17 bases sitting between them. The CDR3 coding sequence is TGTGCCAGCAGCTTGGTCGGGCGGGGCTGGGGATCCTACGAGCAGTACTTC. It is translated as CASSLVGRGWGSYEQYF.

The rearrangement uses TRBV5-1 and TRBJ2-3, with TRBD2 as a possible D gene (5 bases). Germline V gives CDR1 SGHRS, CDR2 YFSETQ. This CDR3 region has 13 residues. Trimming removed 1 base at V and 6 bases at J, with 9 bases between. The CDR3 here is CASSLSAADTQYF. The CDR3 DNA is TGCGCCAGCAGCTTGTCAGCGGCGGATACGCAGTATTTT.

The genes are TRBV2 and TRBJ2-1; 7 bases fit TRBD1. The CDR3 is made up of 15 amino acids. With 7 bases clipped from V and 9 bases from J, the junction kept 15 bases outside the gene matches. Per the germline V gene, CDR1 is SNHLY and CDR2 is FYNNEI. This chain's CDR3 is CASTRLVLEGAEQFF. The CDR3 DNA is TGTGCCAGCACGAGGTTGGTTCTTGAGGGGGCTGAGCAGTTCTTC.